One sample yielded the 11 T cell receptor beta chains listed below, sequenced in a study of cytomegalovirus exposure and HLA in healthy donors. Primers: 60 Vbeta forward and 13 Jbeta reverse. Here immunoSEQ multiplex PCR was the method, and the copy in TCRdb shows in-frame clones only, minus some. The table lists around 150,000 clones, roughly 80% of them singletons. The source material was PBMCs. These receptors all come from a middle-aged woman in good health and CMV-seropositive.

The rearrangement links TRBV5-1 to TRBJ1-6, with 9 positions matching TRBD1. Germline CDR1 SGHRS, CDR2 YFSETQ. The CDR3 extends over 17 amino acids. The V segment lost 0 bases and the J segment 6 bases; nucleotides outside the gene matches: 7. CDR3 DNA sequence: TGCGCCAGCAGCTTGGTTGTACAGGGGGCGACTAATTCACCCCTCCACTTT. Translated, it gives CASSLVVQGATNSPLHF.

CDR3 region: CASSLILAGAYNEQFF. In DNA form, the CDR3 reads TGTGCCAGCAGCTTGATCCTAGCGGGAGCGTACAATGAGCAGTTCTTC. The chain uses TRBV5-5 and TRBJ2-1, with TRBD2 matching 10 bases. The J segment lost 4 bases and the V segment lost 1 base, leaving 5 bases of the junction unmatched. Germline V CDR1 and CDR2: SGHKS, YYEKEE (reference sequence). The CDR3 runs 16 residues.

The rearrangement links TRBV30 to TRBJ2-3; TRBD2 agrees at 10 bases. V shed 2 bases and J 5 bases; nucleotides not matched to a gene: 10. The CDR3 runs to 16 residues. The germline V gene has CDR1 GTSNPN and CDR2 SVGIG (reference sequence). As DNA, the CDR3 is TGTGCCTGGAGTATAGGGAGCGGGGGGGCAAAAGATACGCAGTATTTT. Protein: CAWSIGSGGAKDTQYF.

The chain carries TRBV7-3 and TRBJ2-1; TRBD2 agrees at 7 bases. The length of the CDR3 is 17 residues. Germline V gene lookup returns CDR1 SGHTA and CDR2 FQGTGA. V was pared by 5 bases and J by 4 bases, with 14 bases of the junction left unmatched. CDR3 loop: CASSPLPGTSEYNEQFF. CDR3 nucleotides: TGTGCCAGCAGCCCTCTACCGGGAACTAGCGAGTACAATGAGCAGTTCTTC.

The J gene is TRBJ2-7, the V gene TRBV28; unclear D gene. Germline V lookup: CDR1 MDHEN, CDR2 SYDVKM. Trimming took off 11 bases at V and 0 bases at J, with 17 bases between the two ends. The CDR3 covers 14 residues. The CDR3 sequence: CASLAGSSSYEQYF. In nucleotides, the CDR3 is TGTGCCTCCCTCGCAGGCTCAAGCTCCTACGAGCAGTACTTC.

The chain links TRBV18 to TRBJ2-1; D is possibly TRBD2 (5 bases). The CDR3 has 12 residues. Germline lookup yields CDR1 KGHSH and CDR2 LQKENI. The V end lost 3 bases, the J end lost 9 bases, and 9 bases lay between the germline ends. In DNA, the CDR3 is TGTGCCAGCTCACCGCTAGCTGGTGAGCAGTTCTTC. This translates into CASSPLAGEQFF.

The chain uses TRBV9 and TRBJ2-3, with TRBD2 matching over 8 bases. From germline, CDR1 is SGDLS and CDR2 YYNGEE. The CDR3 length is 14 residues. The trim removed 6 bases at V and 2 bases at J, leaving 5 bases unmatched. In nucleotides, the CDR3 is TGTGCCAGCAACGGCGGGAGGACCACAGATACGCAGTATTTT. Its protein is CASNGGRTTDTQYF.

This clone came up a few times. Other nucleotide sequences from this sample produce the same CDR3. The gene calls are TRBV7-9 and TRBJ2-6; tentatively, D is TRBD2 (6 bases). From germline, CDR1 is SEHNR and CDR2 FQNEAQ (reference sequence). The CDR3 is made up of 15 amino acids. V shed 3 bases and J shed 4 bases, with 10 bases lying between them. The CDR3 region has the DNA TGTGCCAGCAGCTTCGGGGGATCAGGGGCCAACGTCCTGACTTTC. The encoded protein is CASSFGGSGANVLTF.

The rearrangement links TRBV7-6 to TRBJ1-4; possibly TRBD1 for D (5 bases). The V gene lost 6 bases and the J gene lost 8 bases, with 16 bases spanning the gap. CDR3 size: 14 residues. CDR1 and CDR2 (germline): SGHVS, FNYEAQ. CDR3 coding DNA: TGTGCCAGCAGACCCGTAGCGGGGGGGGAAAAACTGTTTTTT. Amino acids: CASRPVAGGEKLFF.

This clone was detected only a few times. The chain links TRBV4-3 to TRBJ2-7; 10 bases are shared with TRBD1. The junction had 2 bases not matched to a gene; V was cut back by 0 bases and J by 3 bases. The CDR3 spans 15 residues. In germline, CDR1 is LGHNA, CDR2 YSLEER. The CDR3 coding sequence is TGCGCCAGCAGCCAAGAAAGGACAGGGGGCTACGAGCAGTACTTC. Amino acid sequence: CASSQERTGGYEQYF.

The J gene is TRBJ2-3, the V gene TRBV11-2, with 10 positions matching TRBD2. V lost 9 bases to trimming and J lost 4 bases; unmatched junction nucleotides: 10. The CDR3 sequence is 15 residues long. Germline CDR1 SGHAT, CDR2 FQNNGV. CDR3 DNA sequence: TGTGCCAGTGAATCAGCGGGGGGGCCGGCAGATACGCAGTATTTT. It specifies CASESAGGPADTQYF.